This TCR beta chain was sequenced for a study of cytomegalovirus exposure and HLA in healthy donors (dated by TCRdb to 2017 to 2019). Regarding the research as a whole: According to an earlier analysis of around 600 of the donors, 150 million to 200 million T cells yielded over 100 million unique TCR beta sequences and about 280 Gb of sequence data. All discovery cohort repertoires had been generated on a single sequencing platform. To study patterns of TCR occurrence, a later analysis re-analyzed previously published TCR beta repertoires from just over 650 donors and added high-resolution HLA genotyping. In the later analysis, no new phenotypic data were used to find candidate immune exposures; instead, reliance was placed on TCR beta sequences and their occurrence across donors. Donor age, sex, ethnicity and CMV serostatus were compiled alongside the repertoire data. A later genetic analysis used genome-wide SNP genotypes for about 65% of the 666 donors, treating that subset as a discovery cohort. In addition to the first cohort of approximately 670 subjects, a separate validation cohort of around 110 different subjects was used. An early release covering roughly 600 HLA-typed donors comprised 250 to 350 gigabases of sequencing data and approximately 80 million unique TCR sequences. In an earlier analysis of roughly 600 of the donors, high-throughput TCR beta sequencing was used to judge whether each TCR beta V gene segment behaved as functional or pseudogenic. On average, 235,054 unique TCR beta nucleotide sequences were sequenced per donor among a few hundred genotyped donors of the cohort, with 15% to 20% of those sequences being non-productive. The T cell repertoires of around 670 subjects were profiled by immunosequencing and related to cytomegalovirus serostatus. Among the approximately 400 genotyped donors, around 79% belonged to the genetic ancestry cluster associated with self-reported Caucasian donors. Because of strong linkage in the cohort, 5 or 6 DR-DQ haplotypes were treated as single units for association and clustering. Typing coverage differed by locus: A, B, C, DRB1 and DQB1 were typed in roughly 620-640 donors, DQA1 in about 510, DPA1 in around 610, and DPB1 in roughly 470. The study aimed to test whether signatures of past pathogen exposure could be identified by cataloging public T cell receptors. To predict cytomegalovirus infection status, the study brought together high-throughput TCR immunosequencing, statistical association of individual TCRs with disease status, and machine learning. Both class I and class II loci were covered by HLA typing, at four-digit resolution.

Concerning this clone: Its cognate antigen has yet to be identified. Base-call qualities are not available, and no considerably larger clone is one nucleotide away.

The library was generated by the immunoSEQ multiplex PCR assay. A mixture of 60 forward primers for TCR Vbeta segments and 13 reverse primers for TCR Jbeta segments was used in the multiplex PCR. A multiplex PCR assay on genomic DNA amplified the CDR3 region of rearranged TCR beta genes. On the Illumina HiSeq System, the amplified TCR beta libraries were sequenced as 87-base-pair reads. The authors' analysis ran thus. In a later analysis, roughly 80 million unique TCR beta chains were counted across the approximately 640 repertoires, and about 10 million of these chains were shared by at least two donors. To remove PCR and sequencing errors, raw reads were error-corrected and collapsed into unique sequences using a nearest-neighbor algorithm that merged closely related sequences. CDR3 sequences were aligned to IMGT reference sequences to assign V, D and J gene segments. For a sequence to be retained, at least a six-nucleotide match to both a V gene segment and a J gene segment was required. Rearrangements were called productive when the CDR3 lacked stop codons and stayed in frame with V and J; all others were non-productive. CDR3 was defined according to IMGT convention as the region running from the second conserved V-encoded cysteine to the conserved J-encoded phenylalanine. The earlier analysis of about 560 of the donors excluded any sequence lacking an unambiguous match to a single V gene segment. In an earlier analysis of 450 to 750 of the donors, a V segment was called functional when productive rearrangements were above 56.7%, and segregating when the standard deviation between donors exceeded 5%. A statistical classification framework was built to diagnose cytomegalovirus status from the catalog of TCR beta chain sequences. A later analysis assigned V and J genes by comparing TCR nucleotide sequences with IMGT/GENE-DB human TR gene sequences. In a later analysis, CDR3 sequences and most-parsimonious VDJ recombination scenarios were assigned using the TCRdist pipeline. A later analysis defined each TCR beta chain by its CDR3 amino acid sequence plus V-gene family, and excluded reads lacking a unique V-gene family. In a later analysis, a few hundred highly shared, low-generation-probability nucleotide sequences were removed to address suspected cross-contamination and a sequencing artifact. A later analysis calculated a clonal expansion index for each public chain from normalized within-repertoire ranks of inferred template counts. In a later analysis, generation probabilities were computed using a VDJ recombination model fitted to out-of-frame rearrangements, and the results were checked against IGoR. Hypergeometric tests were used in a later analysis to score TCR-TCR, TCR-HLA and TCR-CMV co-occurrence, with a repertoire-size bias correction applied to the TCR pairs. A later analysis estimated false discovery rates by permuting HLA or CMV assignments 20 times. In a later analysis, co-occurring TCRs were grouped with DBSCAN, and TCRdist sequence similarity was added when clustering was performed within HLA-allele-positive subsets. Repertoires with fewer than 30,000 or more than 120,000 public chains were left out of co-occurrence clustering, as were about five repertoires with anomalous nucleotide sharing. The table comes from immuneACCESS by way of TCRdb, which keeps in-frame sequences with V and J called. Part of the clones is missing from these tables; in studies checked, under half for an unresolved V gene and the rest for unknown reasons. V and J calls and clone size are those listed in that table; D and trimming were worked out from the DNA. The sample includes 200,000 to 250,000 clones, with more than 60% observed a single time. The ten largest clones represent about 14% of the sample.

The cohort was made up of approximately 700 healthy bone marrow donors. Cohort members were all nominally healthy when sampled, although unrecorded immune exposures were likely present. The donor was CMV seronegative and was included in the group of 352 seronegative cohort members. Every donor gave a peripheral blood sample, and the peripheral blood mononuclear cells from that sample were used for TCR beta sequencing. Genomic DNA was extracted from the blood cell samples with the Qiagen DNeasy Blood Extraction Kit. The CDR3 measures 12 amino acids from cysteine to phenylalanine. The read is trimmed to its CDR3 DNA, 36 bases read in frame from base 1. Trimming takes 4 bases off V and 8 bases off J; junction bases not matched to a gene: 3. The germline V gene supplies CDR1 SGHTA and CDR2 FQGNSA. The paper's findings and limits, for the study overall: At a false discovery rate of 0.05, a later analysis linked about 17,000 TCR beta sequences to specific HLA alleles. Sequencing depth was assumed to be roughly uniform across donors in the presence/absence analyses, though that assumption may not hold. Some IMGT-functional V segments, including TRBV6-2 and TRBV6-3, could not be told apart with the 87-base-pair reads, so those segments were excluded. The only immune exposure information available for the cohort was CMV serostatus. In this cohort, only TCR beta chains were sequenced, and detectable features were limited by the absence of alpha or paired-chain data. It was suggested by the authors that the approach could potentially be generalized to other disease states and immunological phenotypes. Strong co-occurrence of HLA alleles, especially DR and DQ, made assigning TCR associations to individual alleles difficult. Because counts were too low, approximately 18 rarely observed V segments, including chromosome 9 orphons, were excluded from the earlier analysis of 587 of the donors. A later analysis reported that several top co-occurrence clusters appeared linked to parvovirus B19, influenza, CMV and Epstein-Barr virus. The classifier was reported to diagnose cytomegalovirus status with high specificity and sensitivity in both the original and validation cohorts. An association between a missense DCLRE1C variant and V-gene and J-gene trimming of TCR beta chains was found in a later genetic analysis and replicated in an independent cohort. A further reported finding was that TCR beta sequences accurately predicted the HLA-A and HLA-B alleles for most subjects in the first cohort. According to a later genetic analysis, donors in an Asian-associated ancestry cluster had fewer N-insertions in productive TCRs than the approximately 630-donor mean. A group of highly shared sequence variants was considered likely to be a technical artifact of the sequencing pipeline. According to a later analysis, TCR association rates differed among HLA loci, with DRB1 alleles showing the most associated TCRs and HLA-C alleles showing the fewest. Linkage disequilibrium might explain the correlated functional status among segregating V segments, but an unknown experimental factor could not be ruled out. A total of about 150 TCR beta chains were listed by the study as associated with cytomegalovirus. Three of the identified cytomegalovirus-associated TCR beta chains were confirmed in vitro to be specific for cytomegalovirus antigens. In a later analysis, HLA-associated TCR beta chains were found to be more clonally expanded and to have lower generation probabilities than equally common non-associated chains. Most TCR sequences were seen in very few donors, while some public TCRs were found in many individuals. According to a later analysis, most CMV-associated TCR beta chains appeared to be HLA-restricted, and the HLA associations seemed to be driven largely by CMV exposure. In an earlier analysis of around 600 of the donors, most TCR beta V segments were observed in productive rearrangements about 87% or about 30% of the time, broadly matching IMGT annotations. HLA typing was unavailable for some donors at each locus, so association tests used only the typed subset.

The rearrangement joined TRBV7-2 to TRBJ1-2; 8 bases in between match TRBD1. Sequenced: PBMCs. This TCR was recovered from a middle-aged man in good health and CMV-seronegative. The DNA is TGTGCCAGCAGCTCACAGGGGGGCGGCTACACCTTC. This yields the protein CASSSQGGGYTF.